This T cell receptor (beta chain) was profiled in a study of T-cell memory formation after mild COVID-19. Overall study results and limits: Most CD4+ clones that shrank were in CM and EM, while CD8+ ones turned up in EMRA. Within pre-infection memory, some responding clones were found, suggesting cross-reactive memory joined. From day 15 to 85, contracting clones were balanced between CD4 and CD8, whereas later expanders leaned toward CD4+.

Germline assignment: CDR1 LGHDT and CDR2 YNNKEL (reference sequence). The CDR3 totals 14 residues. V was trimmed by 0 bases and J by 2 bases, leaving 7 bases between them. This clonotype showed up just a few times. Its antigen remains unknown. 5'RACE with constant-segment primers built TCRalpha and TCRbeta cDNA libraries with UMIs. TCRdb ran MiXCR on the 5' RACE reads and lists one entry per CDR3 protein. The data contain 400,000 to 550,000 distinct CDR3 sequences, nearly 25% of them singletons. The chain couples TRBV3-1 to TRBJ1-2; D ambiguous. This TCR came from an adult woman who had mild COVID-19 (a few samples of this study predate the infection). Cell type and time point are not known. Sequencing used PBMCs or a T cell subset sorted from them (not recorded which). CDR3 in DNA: TGTGCCAGCAGCCAAGACAGCTTGAACTATGGCTACACCTTC. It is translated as CASSQDSLNYGYTF.